The 32 T cell receptor beta chains presented below share a single source sample, sequenced in a study of response to subunit inactivated influenza vaccine. Each CDR3 protein gets one entry after TCRdb re-called the RT-PCR reads with MiXCR. The sample contains 450,000 to 600,000 distinct CDR3 sequences, more than 15% of which appear only once. Sequenced material: CD4+ T cells sorted from PBMCs, taken less than 25 months after vaccination. The receptors derive from a man aged 50 to 69 who received an inactivated influenza vaccine.

In its sample, this clonotype was seen once. The chain carries TRBV10-3 and TRBJ2-3; TRBD2 agrees at 11 bases. From germline, CDR1 is ENHRY and CDR2 SYGVKD. The length of the CDR3 is 15 residues. Germline trimming cut 10 bases from V and 2 bases from J; bases unmatched to any gene: 8. In DNA, the CDR3 is TGTGCCACCGGGCTAGCGGGAGGTTCCACAGATACGCAGTATTTT. This sequence encodes CATGLAGGSTDTQYF.

In its sample, this clonotype was seen a few times. The chain links TRBV20-1 to TRBJ2-7; 10 nucleotides line up with TRBD2. CDR1 is DFQATT and CDR2 is SNEGSKA in the germline V gene (reference sequence). The CDR3 extends over 15 amino acids. After removal of 5 bases from V and 5 bases from J, the junction contained 12 bases not matched to a gene. The CDR3 sequence is CSAPASGSFKDEQYF. Here the CDR3 DNA reads TGCAGTGCTCCTGCTAGCGGGAGTTTTAAAGACGAGCAGTACTTC.

The CDR3: CATSSVDRGLLETQYF. Here the CDR3 DNA reads TGTGCCACCAGTTCTGTGGACAGGGGGCTTTTGGAGACCCAGTACTTC. The V and J genes are TRBV24-1 and TRBJ2-5; TRBD1 agrees at 11 bases. Per the germline V gene, CDR1 is KGHDR and CDR2 is SFDVKD. CDR3 size: 16 residues. After removal of 6 bases from V and 5 bases from J, the junction contained 10 bases not matched to a gene.

This clonotype was detected a few times. The J gene is TRBJ1-6, the V gene TRBV6-5, with D uncertain. The CDR3 runs 17 residues. Per germline, CDR1 MNHEY and CDR2 SVGAGI. V lost 3 bases and J 0 bases, leaving 12 bases between the germline ends. As DNA, the CDR3 is TGTGCCAGCAGTTATTCATCACAGATCTCCTATAATTCACCCCTCCACTTT. This gives the protein CASSYSSQISYNSPLHF.

This clonotype turned up a few times. The chain uses TRBV28 and TRBJ1-2; 7 bases align to TRBD1. The CDR3 covers 14 residues. The V gene's germline CDR1 is MDHEN and CDR2 SYDVKM. The trim removed 5 bases at V and 2 bases at J, leaving 5 bases unmatched. CDR3 loop: CASSQGVRNYGYTF. The CDR3 DNA sequence: TGTGCCAGCAGTCAGGGGGTTAGGAACTATGGCTACACCTTC.

CDR3 DNA: TGCGCCAGCAGCCCCCTTGGGGTGAAGGTTGAGACCCAGTACTTC. Amino acid sequence: CASSPLGVKVETQYF. The V and J genes are TRBV5-1 and TRBJ2-5; D is unclear. The CDR3 spans 15 residues. V was pared by 4 bases and J by 5 bases, with 18 bases between. Germline loops: CDR1 SGHRS, CDR2 YFSETQ.

Many counts were recorded for this clonotype. The genes are TRBV4-1 and TRBJ2-7, with 12 bases aligning to TRBD1. CDR1 and CDR2 (germline): MGHRA, YSYEKL. V lost 4 bases and J lost 2; bases outside the gene matches: 6. This CDR3 has 16 residues. The CDR3: CASSPGQGARAYEQYF. The DNA for the CDR3 is TGCGCCAGCAGCCCGGGACAGGGGGCGCGTGCCTACGAGCAGTACTTC.

The chain combines TRBV5-1 with TRBJ2-2; TRBD1 agrees at 7 bases. Germline V gives CDR1 SGHRS, CDR2 YFSETQ. V lost 4 bases, J lost 0 bases, and 6 bases stayed unmatched. The CDR3 has 16 residues. CDR3 sequence (DNA): TGCGCCAGCAGCCTCGGACAGGCGACGAACACCGGGGAGCTGTTTTTT. It is translated as CASSLGQATNTGELFF.

The chain has TRBV6-1 and TRBJ2-7, with 9 bases identical to TRBD2. V dropped 6 bases and J dropped 4; count of bases not matched to a gene: 7. Germline CDR1 and CDR2: MNHNS and SASEGT. CDR3 size: 14 residues. In nucleotides, the CDR3 is TGTGCCAGCAGCAATAGCGGGAGCTTTTACGAGCAGTACTTC. Amino acid sequence: CASSNSGSFYEQYF.

This chain connects TRBV4-2 to TRBJ2-7, with 8 nucleotides matching TRBD1. CDR1 is LGHNA, CDR2 YNFKEQ, per germline. Germline trimming cut 4 bases from V and 3 bases from J; bases unmatched to any gene: 2. The CDR3 is made up of 13 amino acids. The CDR3 coding sequence is TGTGCCAGCAGCCCGGACAGGGACTACGAGCAGTACTTC. It translates to CASSPDRDYEQYF.

This clonotype was seen a few times. The V gene is TRBV20-1, the J gene TRBJ2-5, with a tentative D call TRBD1 (6 bases). Trimming left V 6 bases short and J 1 base short, with 18 bases between. The germline V gene encodes CDR1 DFQATT and CDR2 SNEGSKA (reference sequence). There are 15 residues in the CDR3. The CDR3 nucleotides are TGCAGTGCCAGGGACGCCCGGACAGTCCAAGAGACCCAGTACTTC. It translates to CSARDARTVQETQYF.

J is TRBJ2-2 and V is TRBV7-2, with TRBD2 matching 8 bases. The CDR3 spans 14 residues. Germline values: CDR1 SGHTA, CDR2 FQGNSA. V lost 4 bases, J lost 5 bases, and 3 bases stayed unmatched. CDR3 residues: CASSWSSGTGELFF. The CDR3 region has the DNA TGTGCCAGCAGCTGGTCTAGCGGGACCGGGGAGCTGTTTTTT.

The chain couples TRBV6-2 or TRBV6-3 to TRBJ1-2, with D uncertain. Trimming stripped 6 bases from V and 3 bases from J, with 14 bases between. The CDR3 length is 14 residues. From germline, CDR1 is MNHEY and CDR2 SVGEGT. CDR3 amino acids: CASRDNFEDYGYTF. The CDR3 DNA reads TGTGCCAGCAGAGATAACTTCGAGGACTATGGCTACACCTTC.

Only one count was recorded for this clonotype. This rearrangement joins TRBV2 to TRBJ2-1, with 7 bases lining up with TRBD2. CDR3 length: 15 residues. V shed 4 bases and J 3 bases; nucleotides not matched to a gene: 6. Germline-derived CDR1 and CDR2 are SNHLY and FYNNEI. CDR3 loop: CASSGSSGGYNEQFF. The DNA for the CDR3 is TGTGCCAGCAGTGGGTCTAGCGGAGGCTACAATGAGCAGTTCTTC. Together with reference TRBV2 and TRBJ2-1, the CDR3 gives the full variable domain: EPEVTQTPSHQVTQMGQEVILRCVPISNHLYFYWYRQILGQKVEFLVSFYNNEISEKSEIFDDQFSVERPDGSNFTLKIRSTKLEDSAMYFCASSGSSGGYNEQFFGPGTRLTVL.

This clonotype has just a few counts. The V and J genes are TRBV2 and TRBJ1-4; a weak D match, TRBD1 (5 bases). CDR3 length: 14 residues. V was cut by 3 bases and J by 6 bases, with 11 bases left in between. CDR1 SNHLY and CDR2 FYNNEI come from the germline V gene. CDR3 residues: CASSDREFHEKLFF. Here the CDR3 DNA reads TGTGCCAGCAGTGACAGGGAGTTTCATGAAAAACTGTTTTTT.

This clonotype showed up many times. The V call is TRBV20-1, the J call TRBJ2-1, with D uncertain. CDR1 is DFQATT and CDR2 is SNEGSKA in the germline V gene (reference sequence). The CDR3 contains 15 residues. With 0 bases removed from V and 0 bases from J, the gap between germline ends came to 9 bases. CDR3 bases: TGCAGTGCTAGAGATCTAGTTGGCTCCTACAATGAGCAGTTCTTC. Protein: CSARDLVGSYNEQFF.

This clonotype was detected a few times. The CDR3 DNA reads TGCGCCAGCAGCTTGTCACCGGGACTTCTATCCTACGAGCAGTACTTC. This sequence encodes CASSLSPGLLSYEQYF. The chain carries TRBV5-1 and TRBJ2-7, with D possibly being TRBD2 (6 bases). CDR1 and CDR2 (germline): SGHRS, YFSETQ. The V end was cut by 1 base, the J end by 1 base, with 15 bases between. The length of the CDR3 is 16 residues.

The chain joins TRBV15 to TRBJ2-4; D is unresolved. This CDR3 spans 14 amino acids. Trimming took 1 base from V and 1 from J, leaving 5 bases between them. Germline CDR1 is LNHNV and CDR2 is YYDKDF (reference sequence). The CDR3, as DNA: TGTGCCACCAGCAGAGGTCTGGCCAAAAACATTCAGTACTTC. This sequence encodes CATSRGLAKNIQYF. Filled out from reference TRBV15 and TRBJ2-4, the complete variable domain reads DAMVIQNPRYQVTQFGKPVTLSCSQTLNHNVMYWYQQKSSQAPKLLFHYYDKDFNNEADTPDNFQSRRPNTSFCFLDIRSPGLGDTAMYLCATSRGLAKNIQYFGAGTRLSVL.

This clonotype came up a few times. The genes are TRBV9 and TRBJ2-3, with 8 nucleotides matching TRBD2. The CDR3 contains 15 residues. CDR1 and CDR2 from the germline V gene are SGDLS and YYNGEE. V lost 5 bases, J lost 4 bases, and 9 bases stayed unmatched. CDR3 sequence (DNA): TGTGCCAGCAGTTACCTTAGCGGGGTTGCAGATACGCAGTATTTT. It codes for CASSYLSGVADTQYF.

The chain carries TRBV28 and TRBJ1-5, with D perhaps matching TRBD1 (6 bases). This CDR3 has 13 residues. Germline CDR1 reads MDHEN; CDR2 reads SYDVKM. With 5 bases removed from V and 7 bases from J, the gap between germline ends came to 12 bases. The CDR3 loop reads CASSRGQRQPQHF. The CDR3 DNA sequence: TGTGCCAGCAGTCGTGGACAGAGACAGCCCCAGCATTTT.

This clonotype was counted between two and nine times. The chain carries TRBV9 and TRBJ2-5, with 10 bases lining up with TRBD2. The CDR3 is 16 residues long. V shed 2 bases, J shed 2 bases, and the junction held 6 bases outside the gene matches. Germline loops: CDR1 SGDLS, CDR2 YYNGEE. The CDR3 is CASSVGTSVVQETQYF. For the CDR3, the DNA is TGTGCCAGCAGCGTCGGGACTAGCGTAGTACAAGAGACCCAGTACTTC. The variable domain in full, with the rest retrieved from reference TRBV9 and TRBJ2-5, is DSGVTQTPKHLITATGQRVTLRCSPRSGDLSVYWYQQSLDQGLQFLIQYYNGEERAKGNILERFSAQQFPDLHSELNLSSLELGDSALYFCASSVGTSVVQETQYFGPGTRLLVL.

This sequence joins TRBV4-3 and TRBJ2-1, with D tentatively TRBD2 (6 bases). Trimming left V 3 bases short and J 5 bases short, with 14 bases between. Germline CDR1 reads LGHNA; CDR2 reads YSLEER. CDR3 size: 15 residues. DNA for the CDR3: TGCGCCAGCAGCCAGGTGGGACTGGAAGACAATGAGCAGTTCTTC. This sequence encodes CASSQVGLEDNEQFF.

This chain uses TRBV4-3 with TRBJ2-1; D may be TRBD1 (6 bases). Germline CDR1 reads LGHNA; CDR2 reads YSLEER. Trimming cost V 4 bases and J 4 bases, with 17 bases left between them. This CDR3 has 16 residues. The CDR3 sequence: CASSRDRSGLYNEQFF. The CDR3 DNA reads as TGCGCCAGCAGCCGCGACAGGTCTGGCTTATACAATGAGCAGTTCTTC.

The rearrangement joins TRBV19 to TRBJ1-5; unclear D gene. Germline CDR1 and CDR2: LNHDA and SQIVND (reference sequence). V lost 4 bases, J lost 5 bases, and 9 bases lay in between. This CDR3 region has 13 residues. The CDR3 here is CASSTGIHQPQHF. The CDR3 DNA reads as TGTGCCAGTAGTACGGGGATACATCAGCCCCAGCATTTT.

This clonotype was seen more than once but under ten times. The chain combines TRBV7-6 with TRBJ1-3, with D hard to call. CDR1 SGHVS and CDR2 FNYEAQ come from the germline V gene. Trimming left V 0 bases short and J 0 bases short, with 12 bases between. This CDR3 contains 17 residues. The CDR3 DNA follows: TGTGCCAGCAGCTTAGCCGCTTCCGGGGTCTCTGGAAACACCATATATTTT. Its translation: CASSLAASGVSGNTIYF.

This clonotype was counted between two and nine times. The chain couples TRBV6-2 or TRBV6-3 to TRBJ2-2; D might be TRBD1 (5 bases). Germline CDR1 is MNHEY and CDR2 is SVGEGT. The CDR3 is 15 amino acids. The V and J ends lost 10 bases and 0 bases respectively, with 15 bases between them. DNA of the CDR3: TGTGCCACCTCCGTGGGGCTCTCGAACACCGGGGAGCTGTTTTTT. It translates to CATSVGLSNTGELFF.

This clonotype was seen many times. V usage is TRBV20-1 and J usage is TRBJ2-7; 7 bases line up with TRBD1. The length of the CDR3 is 13 residues. J gave up 2 bases and V 4 bases, and 5 bases lay outside the gene matches. CDR1 is DFQATT, CDR2 SNEGSKA, per germline (reference sequence). As DNA, the CDR3 is TGCAGTGCTAACCGGGACAGAACCTACGAGCAGTACTTC. Its translation is CSANRDRTYEQYF.

V gene TRBV20-1 combines with J gene TRBJ2-3; D gene ambiguous. The length of the CDR3 is 12 residues. Germline CDR1 reads DFQATT; CDR2 reads SNEGSKA (reference sequence). V was clipped by 5 bases and J by 2 bases, with 8 bases between them. CDR3 residues: CSAGRTTDTQYF. Here the CDR3 DNA reads TGCAGTGCTGGCAGAACCACAGATACGCAGTATTTT.

V usage is TRBV7-8 and J usage is TRBJ2-1; D gene ambiguous. V dropped 5 bases and J dropped 6 bases, with 11 bases sitting between them. CDR1 SGHVS and CDR2 FQNEAQ come from the germline V gene. This CDR3 region has 13 residues. The CDR3 region is CASSPRWINEQFF. In DNA, the CDR3 is TGTGCCAGCAGCCCCCGGTGGATCAATGAGCAGTTCTTC. Drawing the rest from reference TRBV7-8 and TRBJ2-1, the complete variable domain is GAGVSQSPRYKVAKRGQDVALRCDPISGHVSLFWYQQALGQGPEFLTYFQNEAQLDKSGLPSDRFFAERPEGSVSTLKIQRTQQEDSAVYLCASSPRWINEQFFGPGTRLTVL.

The genes are TRBV5-8 and TRBJ2-7; D may correspond to TRBD1 or TRBD2 (6 bases each). The CDR3 contains 13 residues. Germline V gene lookup returns CDR1 SGHTS and CDR2 YDEGEE. Trimming left V 7 bases short and J 3 bases short, with 14 bases between. In nucleotides, the CDR3 is TGTGCCAGCGGCCGGGGGCTCCTCTACGAGCAGTACTTC. The encoded protein is CASGRGLLYEQYF.

The CDR3 loop reads CSARAGFTEAFF. CDR3 coding DNA: TGCAGTGCTAGAGCGGGATTCACTGAAGCTTTCTTT. This rearrangement joins TRBV20-1 to TRBJ1-1, with no clear D. From germline, CDR1 is DFQATT and CDR2 SNEGSKA (reference sequence). This CDR3 has 12 amino acids. The V gene lost 1 base and the J gene lost 4 bases, with 7 bases spanning the gap.

This clonotype was detected a few times. The V call is TRBV7-2, the J call TRBJ2-1; 9 bases align to TRBD2. V lost 5 bases to trimming and J lost 6 bases; unmatched junction nucleotides: 5. CDR1 SGHTA and CDR2 FQGNSA come from the germline V gene. CDR3 size: 14 residues. CDR3 sequence reads: CASSGRTSVNEQFF. In nucleotides, the CDR3 is TGTGCCAGCAGCGGACGGACTAGCGTCAATGAGCAGTTCTTC.